What follows is one T cell receptor (beta chain) and its context. Antigen unknown. This entry comes from a study of cytomegalovirus exposure and HLA in healthy donors. Points from the study as a whole: Links to common viral pathogens appeared, in a later analysis, for several of the most significant clusters.

The PCR made use of 60 Vbeta and 13 Jbeta primers. Libraries were prepared by immunoSEQ multiplex PCR; TCRdb keeps only in-frame clonotypes and omits some of them. The sample holds about 170,000 clones, around 81% seen once. Trimming removed 1 base at V and 4 bases at J, with 23 bases between. The germline V gene encodes CDR1 SGHRS and CDR2 YFSETQ. The CDR3 runs 18 residues. The receptor was isolated from a woman aged 18-29 years in good health and CMV-seropositive. Sequenced material: PBMCs. V is TRBV5-1 and J is TRBJ2-5, with a tentative D call TRBD2 (6 bases). CDR3: CASSLRVGQTSLRETQYF. The CDR3, as DNA: TGCGCCAGCAGCTTGAGAGTCGGACAAACTAGCTTGCGAGAGACCCAGTACTTC.